This TCR beta chain was sequenced during a study of blood T cells in healthy people across ages. The CDR3 is 13 amino acids. The V gene's germline CDR1 is SGDLS and CDR2 YYNGEE. Unmatched junction bases numbered 8, after V lost 8 bases and J lost 4 bases. There are a few counts of this clonotype. PCR was performed a second time for about 7 to 11 cycles using a sample-barcoded 5' primer and a J-beta primer mix. In TCRdb, the 5' RACE reads were re-called with MiXCR into one record per CDR3 protein. The data show around 990,000 distinct CDR3 sequences, with around two fifths seen just once and roughly 13% held by the top ten.

The receptor was derived from a man aged 18 to 29 in good health. This chain links TRBV9 with TRBJ1-2, with 7 bases that match TRBD1. Sequencing input: blood. The CDR3 sequence: CASSRDRPYGYTF. DNA for the CDR3: TGTGCCAGTTCTCGGGACAGACCCTATGGCTACACCTTC.